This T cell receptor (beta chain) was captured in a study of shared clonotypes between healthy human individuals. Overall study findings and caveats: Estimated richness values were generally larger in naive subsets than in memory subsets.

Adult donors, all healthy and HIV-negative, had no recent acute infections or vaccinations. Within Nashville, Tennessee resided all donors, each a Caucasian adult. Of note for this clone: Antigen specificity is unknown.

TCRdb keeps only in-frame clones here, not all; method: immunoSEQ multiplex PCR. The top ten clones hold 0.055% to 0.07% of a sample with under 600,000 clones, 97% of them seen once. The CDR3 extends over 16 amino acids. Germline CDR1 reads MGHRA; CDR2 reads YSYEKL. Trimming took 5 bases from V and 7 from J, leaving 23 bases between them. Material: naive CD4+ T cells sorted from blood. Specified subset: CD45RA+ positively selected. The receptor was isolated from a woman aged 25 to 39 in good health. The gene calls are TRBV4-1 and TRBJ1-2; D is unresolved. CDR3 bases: TGCGCCAGCAGCACACCTTTTATAGGGAGGAGGACTGGCTACACCTTC. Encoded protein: CASSTPFIGRRTGYTF.